This TCR beta chain stems from a study of cytomegalovirus exposure and HLA in healthy donors. Study-level background: Falling in the Caucasian-associated ancestry cluster were about 80% of around 370 genotyped donors.

Of note for this clone: The antigen is unknown.

Study results and caveats: It was confirmed in vitro that a few of the CMV-associated chains were specific for CMV antigens. With high specificity and sensitivity, the classifier reportedly diagnosed cytomegalovirus status. Later analysis suggested links between common viral pathogens and several top significant clusters.

Germline CDR1 and CDR2: SGHTA and FQGNSA. Trimming took 0 bases from V and 6 from J, leaving 11 bases between them. This CDR3 region has 14 residues. Primers: 60 Vbeta forward and 13 Jbeta reverse. Generated by immunoSEQ multiplex PCR, the TCRdb table keeps only in-frame clones and is missing some. Of about 160,000 clones in the sample, around 75% were seen once. The source material was PBMCs. This TCR was sampled from a man aged 18 to 29 in good health and CMV-seronegative. V and J are TRBV7-2 and TRBJ1-2; D is possibly TRBD1 (6 bases). Here the CDR3 reads CASSLAAGQHGYTF. DNA of the CDR3: TGTGCCAGCAGCTTAGCCGCCGGACAGCATGGCTACACCTTC. Full variable domain (missing parts from reference TRBV7-2 and TRBJ1-2): GAGVSQSPSNKVTEKGKDVELRCDPISGHTALYWYRQSLGQGLEFLIYFQGNSAPDKSGLPSDRFSAERTGGSVSTLTIQRTQQEDSAVYLCASSLAAGQHGYTFGSGTRLTVV.